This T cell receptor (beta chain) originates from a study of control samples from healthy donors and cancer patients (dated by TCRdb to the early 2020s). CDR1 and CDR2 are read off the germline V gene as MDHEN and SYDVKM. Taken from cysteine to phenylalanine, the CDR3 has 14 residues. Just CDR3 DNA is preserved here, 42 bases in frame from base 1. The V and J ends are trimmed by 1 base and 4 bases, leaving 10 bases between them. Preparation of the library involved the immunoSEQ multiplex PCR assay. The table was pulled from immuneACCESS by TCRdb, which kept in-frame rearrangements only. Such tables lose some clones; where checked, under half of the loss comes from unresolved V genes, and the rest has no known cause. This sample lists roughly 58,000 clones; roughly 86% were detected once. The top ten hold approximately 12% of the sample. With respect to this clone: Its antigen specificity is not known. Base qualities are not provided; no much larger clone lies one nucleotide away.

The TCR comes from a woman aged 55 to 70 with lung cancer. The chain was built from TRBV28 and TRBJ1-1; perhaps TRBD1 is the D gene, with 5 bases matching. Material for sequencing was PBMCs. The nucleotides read TGTGCCAGCAGTTTATCAACAGGAGGCACTGAAGCTTTCTTT. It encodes CASSLSTGGTEAFF.